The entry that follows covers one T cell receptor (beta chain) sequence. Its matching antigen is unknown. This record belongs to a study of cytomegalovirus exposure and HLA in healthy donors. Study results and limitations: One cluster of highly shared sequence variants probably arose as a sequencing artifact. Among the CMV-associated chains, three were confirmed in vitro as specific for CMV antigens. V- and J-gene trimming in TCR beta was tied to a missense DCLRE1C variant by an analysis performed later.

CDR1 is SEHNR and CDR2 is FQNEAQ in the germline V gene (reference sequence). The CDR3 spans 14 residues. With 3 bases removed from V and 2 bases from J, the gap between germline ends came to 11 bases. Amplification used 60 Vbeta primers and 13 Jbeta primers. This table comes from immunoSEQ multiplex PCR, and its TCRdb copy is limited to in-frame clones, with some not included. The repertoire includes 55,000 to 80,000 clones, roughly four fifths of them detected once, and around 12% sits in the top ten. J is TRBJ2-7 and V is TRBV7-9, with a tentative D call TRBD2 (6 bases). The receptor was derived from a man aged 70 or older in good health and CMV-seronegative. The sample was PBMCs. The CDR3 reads CASSLAGIAYEQYF. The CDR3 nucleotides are TGTGCCAGCAGCTTGGCGGGGATCGCCTACGAGCAGTACTTC.